This T cell receptor beta chain was captured in a study of CD8 T cells in ankylosing spondylitis. Remarks on this clonotype: Its target is unknown.

By quantitative 5'-RACE with molecular barcodes, the TCR beta libraries were made. TCRdb redid the calling of the 5' RACE reads with MiXCR, one entry per CDR3 protein. Here the sample spans fewer than 25,000 distinct CDR3 sequences, 10% to 15% being singletons. Points from the study as a whole: Reported data indicate significant enrichment of disease-linked clones within matched ankylosing spondylitis synovial fluid. It appeared that ankylosing spondylitis blood was characterized by a TCR beta motif of under ten highly homologous variants. A CD8+ phenotype characterized the disease-linked clones, which were relatively rare in peripheral blood.

This CDR3 contains 11 residues. Trimming removed 4 bases from V and 4 bases from J, with 3 bases in between. Germline values: CDR1 SGHRS, CDR2 YFSETQ. The chain couples TRBV5-1 to TRBJ2-1, with D hard to call. Input material: blood. The source of this sequence is a male donor with ankylosing spondylitis or in good health (not recorded which). The CDR3 sequence is CASSIYNEQFF. CDR3 DNA: TGCGCCAGCAGCATATACAATGAGCAGTTCTTC.